Described below is a single TCR beta chain sequence and its context. The antigen is unknown. Assay: immunoSEQ multiplex PCR; the TCRdb copy retains only in-frame clones and omits some. The sample carries some 120,000 clones, around 83% recorded once. This record comes from a study of T cell responses to AZD1222 COVID-19 vaccine. Study-level findings and limits: Donors were chiefly white British, with a greater number of females, and clonal diversity was perhaps underestimated. A rise in Spike-specific TCR breadth and depth followed two AZD1222 doses.

The CDR3 totals 19 residues. The analysis combined second doses at about 4 or about 12 weeks. The J gene is TRBJ1-2, the V gene TRBV21-1. TRBV21-1 is assigned pseudogene status. The TCR sequence derives from an adult who received the AZD1222 COVID-19 vaccine. This specimen was peripheral blood, taken 28 days after the second AZD1222 dose. As DNA, the CDR3 is TGTGCCAGCAGCAACGAGACTCCCTCGAGCCCACATTACCTCTATGGCTACACCTTC. Translating gives CASSNETPSSPHYLYGYTF.